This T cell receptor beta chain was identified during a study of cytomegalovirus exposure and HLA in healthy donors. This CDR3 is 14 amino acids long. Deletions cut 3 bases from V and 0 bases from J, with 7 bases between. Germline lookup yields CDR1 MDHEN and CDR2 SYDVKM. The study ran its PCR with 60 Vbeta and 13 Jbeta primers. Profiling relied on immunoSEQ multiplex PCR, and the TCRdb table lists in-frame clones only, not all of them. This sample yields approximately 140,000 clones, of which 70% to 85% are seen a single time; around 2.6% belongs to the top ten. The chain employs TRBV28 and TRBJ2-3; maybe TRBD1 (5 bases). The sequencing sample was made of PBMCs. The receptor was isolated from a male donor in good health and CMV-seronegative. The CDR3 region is CASSFGASTDTQYF. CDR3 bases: TGTGCCAGCAGTTTTGGGGCTAGCACAGATACGCAGTATTTT.